A selection of T cell receptor beta chains follows, all from one sample in a study of T cells expressing NK-cell markers. TCRdb processed the 5' RACE reads again and assigns one entry to each CDR3 protein, with no DNA. The sample holds roughly 350,000 distinct CDR3 sequences. Material for sequencing was blood T cells: a sorted CD56 or NKG2C T cell subset, CD4+ or CD8+ T cells, or bulk PBMC T cells (not recorded which). These receptors all stem from a man aged 18-69 years in good health. Both conserved end residues are part of each CDR3.

V gene,J gene,CDR3 protein
TRBV6-1,TRBJ2-7,CASTFGAGWNEQYF
TRBV7-9,TRBJ2-1,CASSRGLAGADNEQFF
TRBV6-5,TRBJ1-6,CASSYGAGRPGNSPLHF
TRBV3-1,TRBJ2-3,CASSRHWGKARTDTQYF
TRBV6-1,TRBJ1-2,CASSPNRARYGYTF
TRBV2,TRBJ2-5,CASSGGLAGGGQETQYF
TRBV6-5,TRBJ1-2,CASSSRTLRGRYTF
TRBV12-3/TRBV12-4,TRBJ2-5,CASSLRVRGSGETQYF
TRBV29-1,TRBJ1-2,CSVEELSPDNYGYTF
TRBV6-5,TRBJ2-3,CASSLLASGGFNTDTQYF
TRBV12-3/TRBV12-4,TRBJ2-2,CASSLISGSGISGELFF
TRBV18,TRBJ2-7,CASSPPRGLGEGLATYEQYF
TRBV5-1,TRBJ2-5,CASSLLAGATGGETQYF
TRBV5-1,TRBJ2-2,CASSLNPGLNTGELFF
TRBV14,TRBJ1-6,CASSQPRTGYNSPLHF
TRBV5-1,TRBJ2-5,CASSWGPSGGETQYF
TRBV3-1,TRBJ2-7,CASSHGQVNYEQYF
TRBV7-3,TRBJ2-1,CASSLTSGYEQFF
TRBV4-1,TRBJ1-1,CASSQEGGTWGTEAFF
TRBV5-1,TRBJ1-2,CASSQGSSTNYGYTF
TRBV12-3/TRBV12-4,TRBJ2-1,CASSNRGLPEQFF
TRBV11-2,TRBJ1-2,CASSPPGGGSIYGYTF
TRBV21-1,TRBJ1-2,CASSKGFVGTGYNGYTF
TRBV12-3/TRBV12-4,TRBJ2-3,CASSFQTLGTDTQYF
TRBV27,TRBJ2-2,CASTLKYTGELFF
TRBV21-1,TRBJ2-1,CASSKRSSEYNEQFF
TRBV7-2,TRBJ2-1,CASSLELVDQVSKFF
TRBV4-2,TRBJ1-3,CASSPRRSTGNTIYF
TRBV4-1,TRBJ1-5,CASSQTRQSNQPQHF
TRBV5-1,TRBJ2-1,CASSLALRQGRYNEQFF
TRBV5-4,TRBJ2-3,CASSLRGTGGVSDTQYF
TRBV5-1,TRBJ2-7,CASSLGGTLSEQYF
TRBV24-1,TRBJ2-3,CATPWEVGGGTDTQYF
TRBV3-1,TRBJ1-1,CASSQGVSGTVEAFF
TRBV18,TRBJ1-1,CASSQTPGPTVFF
TRBV6-5,TRBJ2-2,CASSSHRQASNTGELFF
TRBV5-1,TRBJ1-1,CASSLTAGMNTEAFF
TRBV18,TRBJ2-1,CASSPRLSGGAYNGQFF
TRBV6-5,TRBJ2-5,CASSWGLSGGEETQYF
TRBV20-1,TRBJ2-1,CSAIGRPGDEQFF
TRBV7-3,TRBJ2-7,CASRPRNYEQYF
TRBV12-3/TRBV12-4,TRBJ1-4,CASSLKGEIPEKLFF
TRBV28,TRBJ2-4,CASSLPGSGGVKNIQYF
TRBV25-1,TRBJ2-3,CASSEPSAHTQYF
TRBV7-9,TRBJ2-3,CASSGRTEPDTQYF
TRBV11-2,TRBJ2-2,CASSLGGDRGLNTGELFF
TRBV18,TRBJ1-2,CASSPLPRDRAGYTF
TRBV20-1,TRBJ2-1,CSAQPSRGYSYNEQFF
TRBV10-3,TRBJ1-4,CAISRDRDIEKLFF
TRBV6-5,TRBJ1-1,CASSYVGRQKNTEAFF
TRBV25-1,TRBJ2-3,CASSGQPPNTQYF
TRBV28,TRBJ2-7,CASSVRGNEQYF
TRBV7-2,TRBJ2-1,CASSLRTGSTAQFF
TRBV18,TRBJ2-1,CASSPPGYNEQFF
TRBV28,TRBJ1-3,CASTNRVAGNTIYF
TRBV14,TRBJ2-5,CASSQGTGAQGETQYF
TRBV6-2/TRBV6-3,TRBJ2-2,CASSYSTRLEAGGSGELFF
TRBV5-1,TRBJ2-3,CASSRGLTVFSTDTQYF